The 14 T cell receptor beta chains below all came from one sample that was sequenced in a study of patients and donors after allogeneic stem cell transplantation. TCRdb re-called the RT-PCR reads with MiXCR, one entry per CDR3 protein. The profile shows over 350,000 distinct CDR3 sequences, roughly 17% of them singletons. Sequenced: blood, either unsorted or a sorted T cell fraction (not recorded which). These receptors were collected from a human donor who was either an allogeneic HSCT recipient or a stem cell or donor lymphocyte infusion donor (not recorded which). It is not recorded whose cells these are; they may come from a transplant donor.

This clonotype was counted a few times. This chain uses TRBV7-2 with TRBJ1-2, with 9 nucleotides matching TRBD1. CDR3 size: 14 residues. V dropped 9 bases and J dropped 3; count of bases not matched to a gene: 8. CDR1 and CDR2 from the germline V gene are SGHTA and FQGNSA. The CDR3 reads CARGPGQGYYGYTF. Written as DNA, the CDR3 is TGTGCCAGGGGCCCGGGACAGGGCTACTATGGCTACACCTTC.

In this sample, this clonotype turned up a few times. The rearrangement joins TRBV30 to TRBJ1-2; TRBD1 aligns across 8 bases. Unmatched junction bases numbered 8, after V lost 4 bases and J lost 4 bases. The CDR3 loop spans 14 amino acids. Per the germline V gene, CDR1 is GTSNPN and CDR2 is SVGIG (reference sequence). This CDR3 is CAWTKDRGLYGYTF. Here the CDR3 DNA reads TGTGCCTGGACTAAAGACAGGGGCCTCTATGGCTACACCTTC.

This clonotype was counted only a few times. The V gene is TRBV10-3, the J gene TRBJ1-6, with D unclear. Germline-derived CDR1 and CDR2 are ENHRY and SYGVKD. This CDR3 spans 14 amino acids. Trimming removed 0 bases at V and 10 bases at J, with 10 bases between. In DNA, the CDR3 is TGTGCCATCAGTGAGTCTTGGAAACAATCACCCCTCCACTTT. Translation gives CAISESWKQSPLHF.

This sequence joins TRBV29-1 and TRBJ2-3; D tentatively reads TRBD1 or TRBD2 (5 bases each). Per the germline V gene, CDR1 is SQVTM and CDR2 is ANQGSEA. With 3 bases removed from V and 8 bases from J, the gap between germline ends came to 21 bases. This CDR3 has 15 residues. CDR3 sequence: CSVEFGTHKSPTQYF. As DNA, the CDR3 is TGCAGCGTTGAGTTTGGGACCCATAAATCCCCTACGCAGTATTTT.

J is TRBJ2-7 and V is TRBV12-3 or TRBV12-4; D not certain. CDR3 size: 13 residues. V was pared by 7 bases and J by 3 bases, with 13 bases between. The CDR3 here is CASKYFSSYEQYF. As DNA, the CDR3 is TGTGCCAGCAAATACTTTTCTAGCTACGAGCAGTACTTC.

V is TRBV12-3 or TRBV12-4 and J is TRBJ1-4, with no clear D. This CDR3 region has 14 residues. V was trimmed by 3 bases and J by 10 bases, leaving 15 bases between them. The CDR3 DNA sequence: TGTGCCAGCAGTTTGGACGGCCGTATTGGAAAACTGTTTTTT. This codes for CASSLDGRIGKLFF.

The V and J genes are TRBV6-4 and TRBJ1-5; 8 nucleotides agree with TRBD1. V was clipped by 2 bases and J by 6 bases; unmatched bases: 9. Germline lookup yields CDR1 MRHNA and CDR2 SNTAGT. The CDR3 covers 16 residues. In nucleotides, the CDR3 is TGTGCCAGCAGTGACAAGATGGGACAGGAGGCTCAGCCCCAGCATTTT. It is translated as CASSDKMGQEAQPQHF.

The chain is built from TRBV5-1 and TRBJ1-1; 7 bases fit TRBD1. The CDR3 loop spans 15 amino acids. Looked up from germline, CDR1 is SGHRS and CDR2 is YFSETQ. V lost 6 bases and J lost 7; bases outside the gene matches: 15. The CDR3 loop is CASIEPTGICSEAFF. As DNA, the CDR3 is TGCGCCAGCATCGAACCGACAGGGATATGCAGTGAAGCTTTCTTT.

This clonotype has a handful of counts. The chain combines TRBV30 with TRBJ1-6, with TRBD1 as a possible D gene (6 bases). The CDR3 is 13 residues long. Germline loops: CDR1 GTSNPN, CDR2 SVGIG (reference sequence). Trimming pared 3 bases from V and 10 bases from J, leaving 13 bases between. The DNA of the CDR3 is TGTGCCTGGAGCCGGACAGTTGAATCACCCCTCCACTTT. It yields the protein CAWSRTVESPLHF.

This clonotype occurred a few times. The DNA of the CDR3 is TGTGCCACCGGCGGGCTGGGCACAGATACGCAGTATTTT. Its translation: CATGGLGTDTQYF. V is TRBV15 and J is TRBJ2-3, with D maybe TRBD2 (5 bases). The CDR3 covers 13 residues. The germline V gene encodes CDR1 LNHNV and CDR2 YYDKDF (reference sequence). V dropped 8 bases and J dropped 1 base, with 10 bases sitting between them. The full variable domain, with the rest looked up from reference TRBV15 and TRBJ2-3, is DAMVIQNPRYQVTQFGKPVTLSCSQTLNHNVMYWYQQKSSQAPKLLFHYYDKDFNNEADTPDNFQSRRPNTSFCFLDIRSPGLGDTAMYLCATGGLGTDTQYFGPGTRLTVL.

The chain links TRBV12-3 or TRBV12-4 to TRBJ2-3; D may be TRBD1 (6 bases). The V end was cut by 3 bases, the J end by 5 bases, with 9 bases between. CDR3 size: 13 residues. CDR3 region: CASSLTQGDTQYF. In DNA, the CDR3 is TGTGCCAGCAGTTTGACACAGGGAGATACGCAGTATTTT.

This clonotype was observed a few times. The CDR3 is CAGMEYTEAFF. DNA for the CDR3: TGTGCCGGAATGGAGTATACTGAAGCTTTCTTT. V gene TRBV30 combines with J gene TRBJ1-1; D gene unclear. The CDR3 is 11 amino acids. Per germline, CDR1 GTSNPN and CDR2 SVGIG (reference sequence). The V end lost 8 bases, the J end lost 5 bases, and 12 bases lay between the germline ends.

This clonotype was counted a few times. This chain uses TRBV5-1 with TRBJ2-3, with TRBD2 matching 14 bases. The J segment lost 6 bases and the V segment lost 5 bases, leaving 8 bases of the junction unmatched. Germline CDR1 and CDR2: SGHRS and YFSETQ. The CDR3 length is 16 residues. The CDR3 region is CASRPGTSGRGDTQYF. The CDR3 DNA reads TGCGCCAGCAGACCCGGGACTAGCGGGAGAGGGGATACGCAGTATTTT.

This clonotype has more than one count but fewer than ten. The rearrangement joins TRBV12-5 to TRBJ2-2, with D unclear. Trimming removed 7 bases from V and 1 base from J, with 13 bases in between. This CDR3 contains 15 residues. Germline V gene data show CDR1 as LGHNT and CDR2 as FRNRAP. Here the CDR3 reads CASAPSAQNTGELFF. CDR3 bases: TGTGCTAGTGCCCCGAGCGCGCAGAACACCGGGGAGCTGTTTTTT.